This TCR beta chain emerged from a study of T cell responses to AZD1222 COVID-19 vaccine (dated by TCRdb to the early 2020s). The study in broad terms: A total of around 240 trial participants underwent TCR sequencing, of whom 200 to 220 received two doses of AZD1222 and about 26 received two doses of the MenACWY control vaccine. Trial participants were enrolled into age subgroups of 18-55, 56-69 and 70-plus years, which contained approximately 150, 30 and 60 TCR-sequenced participants, respectively. General study outcomes and caveats: Conclusions about previously exposed vaccinees are limited because only 5 or 6 AZD1222 recipients were SARS-CoV-2 seropositive at baseline. After two AZD1222 doses, both the breadth and the depth of spike-specific TCRs were significantly higher than at day 0 and than in MenACWY recipients. Because no day 14 peak-response samples were available, the repertoires could be characterized only after the peak T cell response. Reportedly, almost half of the unique spike-specific TCRs recognized epitopes lying outside the regions that are mutated in the B.1.351 and B.1.1.7 variants. Participants were mostly white British, with more females than males. The authors suggested clonal diversity may have been underestimated. In the small 56-69-year group, the increase in depth fell short of significance, most likely because of low power. The vaccine-associated CD4 TCRs covered the entire spike protein, and the dominant responses fell in regions 160-218 and 743-854.

Notes on this clone: Its antigen is still unknown. Base qualities are missing; no much larger clone stands one base away.

V is cut back by 6 bases and J by 4 bases, with 8 bases in the junction unmatched. There are 15 amino acids in the CDR3, from cysteine to phenylalanine inclusive. This entry keeps only the CDR3 DNA: 45 bases, framed from base 1. The germline V gene sets CDR1 to MNHEY and CDR2 to SVGAGI. The CDR3 regions of human TCRbeta chains were analyzed by immunosequencing. The study's processing was this. TCRs in the repertoires were compared against a reference library of SARS-CoV-2-specific TCRs that had been generated with the MIRA antigen-specificity platform. Breadth was defined as the fraction of unique TCRs that were SARS-CoV-2-associated, and depth was defined as the fraction of total T cells that were SARS-CoV-2-associated. Using the MIRA data, each spike-specific TCR was mapped to the spike region that the TCR reacts to and placed in a CD4 or CD8 class. Log10-transformed breadth and depth values were compared by one-way ANOVA with Sidak's multiple comparisons tests. The immuneACCESS repertoire file appears here via TCRdb, limited to in-frame rearrangements. These files lack a portion of the clones; in checked studies, under half of the deficit traces to unresolved V genes, and the cause of the others is not known. The V and J calls and the clone size are those of that table, but D and trimming were determined from the DNA. Within this sample are 150,000 to 200,000 clones, with 94% of them counted one time only. The top ten clonotypes cover just over 5% of the sample.

The sample's time point label is to be understood as: about 28 days (+/-7) after the second vaccine dose. AZD1222 recipients whose second dose came at about 4 weeks and those whose second dose came at about 12 weeks were combined into one group, since spike-specific TCR depth and breadth did not differ between the two schedules. Samples from vaccinated people were obtained from the UK trials COV001 and COV002, which included a single-blind randomized controlled phase 2/3 trial of AZD1222 (ChAdOx1 nCoV-19) in healthy adults. For TCRbeta chain sequencing, PBMC samples were collected from trial participants at day 0 and at day 28 after the second dose.

This TCR derives from an adult who received the AZD1222 COVID-19 vaccine. Source: peripheral blood, taken 28 days after the second AZD1222 dose. The chain joins TRBV6-5 to TRBJ1-3; the junction holds 8 bases that match TRBD1. This receptor carries the CDR3 CASSSDRVAGNTIYF. The DNA reads TGTGCCAGCAGCTCGGACAGGGTGGCCGGAAACACCATATATTTT.